This T cell receptor beta chain was captured in a study of shared clonotypes between healthy human individuals. Per the germline V gene, CDR1 is SGHTA and CDR2 is FQGTGA. The ends lost 5 bases at V and 6 bases at J; junction bases unmatched: 18. The CDR3 is 17 amino acids. Adult Caucasians living in Nashville, Tennessee made up all of the donors. A remark on this clone: Its matching antigen is unknown.

Measured with immunoSEQ multiplex PCR; TCRdb has only the in-frame clones, and not every one. The sample shows some 500,000 clones, about 96% of them seen only once. The study, taken as a whole, reports: Shared clonotypes across all four donors exceeded non-shared ones in generation probability. Represented genetic and exposure-history diversity was restricted by having few donors.

The sample consisted of naive CD4+ T cells sorted from blood. Noted subset: CD45RA+ positively selected. The receptor was derived from a woman in her 30s in good health. V gene TRBV7-3 combines with J gene TRBJ2-7; 8 bases are a match to TRBD2. CDR3 DNA sequence: TGTGCCAGCAGCCCTGGTCGGAGCGGGAGTCCTATTGGCGAGCAGTACTTC. It translates to CASSPGRSGSPIGEQYF.